The 16 T cell receptor beta chains given below trace back to one sample, sequenced in a study of cytomegalovirus exposure and HLA in healthy donors. The PCR made use of 60 Vbeta and 13 Jbeta primers. TCRdb's table, derived via immunoSEQ multiplex PCR, lists solely in-frame clones and lacks some. The sample consists of over 150,000 clones, around four fifths of them appearing once. The sequencing sample was made of PBMCs. These receptors came from a male donor in good health and CMV-seropositive.

This sequence joins TRBV2 and TRBJ2-1; 9 bases align to TRBD2. Germline CDR1 reads SNHLY; CDR2 reads FYNNEI. CDR3 length: 16 amino acids. The V gene end was trimmed by 4 bases and the J gene end by 2 bases; junction bases not matched to a gene: 6. The CDR3 here is CASSAGRGGTYNEQFF. The CDR3 nucleotides are TGTGCCAGCAGTGCTGGGCGGGGGGGGACCTACAATGAGCAGTTCTTC.

The chain has TRBV7-8 and TRBJ2-2; TRBD1 matches at 8 bases. The CDR3 length is 16 residues. Unmatched junction bases numbered 4, after V lost 4 bases and J lost 0 bases. Germline CDR1 and CDR2: SGHVS and FQNEAQ. CDR3 sequence reads: CASSSKTGANTGELFF. CDR3 DNA: TGTGCCAGCAGCTCCAAGACAGGGGCGAACACCGGGGAGCTGTTTTTT.

The CDR3 DNA sequence: TGTGCCAGCAGCTTATCAGGGGAGAGGGGCTATAATTCACCCCTCCACTTT. Translated, it gives CASSLSGERGYNSPLHF. The chain employs TRBV7-9 and TRBJ1-6, with a weak D call TRBD1 (6 bases). V dropped 2 bases and J dropped 3 bases, with 14 bases sitting between them. This CDR3 is 17 amino acids long. Germline V lookup: CDR1 SEHNR, CDR2 FQNEAQ (reference sequence).

J is TRBJ2-5 and V is TRBV25-1, with TRBD2 matching over 9 bases. The CDR3 has 14 amino acids. Germline values: CDR1 MGHDK, CDR2 SYGVNS. The trim removed 4 bases at V and 6 bases at J, leaving 6 bases unmatched. Here the CDR3 DNA reads TGTGCCAGCAGTGGCCTGGGACTAGCAAAGACCCAGTACTTC. This sequence encodes CASSGLGLAKTQYF.

This clone has a single count. The chain has TRBV7-9 and TRBJ2-5; TRBD1 matches at 8 bases. The DNA end is a closer match to TRBJ2-7, so the J assignment may be wrong. Germline V gene sequence: CDR1 SEHNR, CDR2 FQNEAQ (reference sequence). This CDR3 contains 15 residues. In DNA, the CDR3 is TGTGCCAGCAGCTTAATGGGACAGGTTTCCTACGAGCAGTACTTC. It codes for CASSLMGQVSYEQYF.

This chain joins TRBV27 and TRBJ2-2, with 11 bases fitting TRBD1. Germline V gives CDR1 MNHEY, CDR2 SMNVEV (reference sequence). V was pared by 8 bases and J by 8 bases, with 10 bases of the junction left unmatched. The CDR3 loop spans 15 amino acids. For the CDR3, the DNA is TGTGCCAGCTACCGGGACAGGGGGGACCAGGGGGAGCTGTTTTTT. This encodes CASYRDRGDQGELFF.

The chain links TRBV2 to TRBJ2-1; 8 bases are shared with TRBD2. Per the germline V gene, CDR1 is SNHLY and CDR2 is FYNNEI. The CDR3 is made up of 15 amino acids. Trimming removed 5 bases from V and 9 bases from J; junction bases left unmatched: 12. In DNA form, the CDR3 reads TGTGCCAGCAGTTATTTGCGGGGGGCCAGCTTTGAGCAGTTCTTC. Its protein product is CASSYLRGASFEQFF. The whole variable domain, remainder taken from reference TRBV2 and TRBJ2-1, is EPEVTQTPSHQVTQMGQEVILRCVPISNHLYFYWYRQILGQKVEFLVSFYNNEISEKSEIFDDQFSVERPDGSNFTLKIRSTKLEDSAMYFCASSYLRGASFEQFFGPGTRLTVL.

The J gene is TRBJ1-4, the V gene TRBV2; no definite D call. The CDR3 totals 17 residues. Trimming left V 3 bases short and J 5 bases short, with 19 bases between. CDR1 SNHLY and CDR2 FYNNEI come from the germline V gene. The CDR3 DNA is TGTGCCAGCAGTGAGTCCGCTCGCCTTAGCTCGAATGAAAAACTGTTTTTT. Translated, it gives CASSESARLSSNEKLFF.

The rearrangement uses TRBV19 and TRBJ1-6; TRBD1 matches 9 bases. The CDR3 runs 15 residues. The germline V gene has CDR1 LNHDA and CDR2 SQIVND (reference sequence). V dropped 2 bases and J dropped 7; count of bases not matched to a gene: 3. CDR3 DNA: TGTGCCAGTAGTATAAAAGGACAGGGGAATTCACCCCTCCACTTT. Its translation: CASSIKGQGNSPLHF.

About this clone: Other nucleotide sequences in the sample specify the same CDR3. The V call is TRBV5-1, the J call TRBJ2-1, with D perhaps TRBD1 (5 bases). CDR3 size: 12 residues. The germline V gene encodes CDR1 SGHRS and CDR2 YFSETQ. Trimming stripped 2 bases from V and 7 bases from J, with 7 bases between. The CDR3, as DNA: TGCGCCAGCAGCTTATCAGGGAATGAGCAGTTCTTC. Residues: CASSLSGNEQFF. The whole variable domain, filled in from reference TRBV5-1 and TRBJ2-1, reads KAGVTQTPRYLIKTRGQQVTLSCSPISGHRSVSWYQQTPGQGLQFLFEYFSETQRNKGNFPGRFSGRQFSNSRSEMNVSTLELGDSALYLCASSLSGNEQFFGPGTRLTVL.

This clone has only a few counts. V usage is TRBV7-9 and J usage is TRBJ1-1; no reliable D call. Trimming took 5 bases from V and 5 from J, leaving 9 bases between them. Germline CDR1 is SEHNR and CDR2 is FQNEAQ (reference sequence). The CDR3 sequence is 12 residues long. The CDR3 loop reads CASSPSGTEAFF. In DNA form, the CDR3 reads TGTGCCAGCAGCCCTTCAGGTACTGAAGCTTTCTTT.

The chain has TRBV5-1 and TRBJ2-2, with a tentative D call TRBD1 (6 bases). The germline CDR1 and CDR2 sequences are SGHRS and YFSETQ. CDR3 length equals 17 residues. V lost 0 bases to trimming and J lost 4 bases, with 16 bases between them. Here the CDR3 DNA reads TGCGCCAGCAGCTTGGGATCGGACAGAGCAGCCACCGGGGAGCTGTTTTTT. Encoded protein: CASSLGSDRAATGELFF. Full variable domain (missing parts from reference TRBV5-1 and TRBJ2-2): KAGVTQTPRYLIKTRGQQVTLSCSPISGHRSVSWYQQTPGQGLQFLFEYFSETQRNKGNFPGRFSGRQFSNSRSEMNVSTLELGDSALYLCASSLGSDRAATGELFFGEGSRLTVL.

The gene calls are TRBV30 and TRBJ2-1; 13 nucleotides agree with TRBD2. The length of the CDR3 is 13 residues. Germline-derived CDR1 and CDR2 are GTSNPN and SVGIG (reference sequence). V dropped 6 bases and J dropped 16; count of bases not matched to a gene: 12. For the CDR3, the DNA is TGTGCCTGTGAAAAAGGACTAGCGGGGGTCCGATTCTTC. This encodes CACEKGLAGVRFF.

The chain recombines TRBV9 with TRBJ2-5; TRBD2 is a possible D gene (6 bases). V dropped 0 bases and J dropped 4 bases, with 7 bases sitting between them. From germline, CDR1 is SGDLS and CDR2 YYNGEE. This CDR3 is built from 13 residues. The CDR3 DNA sequence: TGTGCCAGCAGCGTAGAGGGAGGAGAGACCCAGTACTTC. This translates into CASSVEGGETQYF.

The chain carries TRBV4-3 and TRBJ2-7; TRBD1 aligns across 7 bases. Trimming removed 1 base from V and 1 base from J; junction bases left unmatched: 10. The germline gives CDR1 LGHNA, CDR2 YSLEER. This CDR3 has 17 amino acids. CDR3 bases: TGCGCCAGCAGCCAAGTTGGGTGGACAGGCTTGTCCTACGAGCAGTACTTC. It encodes CASSQVGWTGLSYEQYF.

V is TRBV2 and J is TRBJ2-7, with D perhaps matching TRBD2 (5 bases). Germline CDR1 SNHLY, CDR2 FYNNEI. CDR3 length: 15 amino acids. The V gene lost 7 bases and the J gene lost 0 bases, with 16 bases spanning the gap. The DNA for the CDR3 is TGTGCCAGCACAAGGACTTCGTCTAGCTCCTACGAGCAGTACTTC. Protein: CASTRTSSSSYEQYF.